The 4 T cell receptor beta chains presented below share a single source sample, sequenced in a study of regulatory T cells in long-lasting Graves disease (dated by TCRdb to the early 2020s). What this sample's time point label stands for: newly diagnosed GD, antithyroid drugs for less than 3 months. RNA was extracted from PBMCs in TRIzol for both TCR sequencing and RNA sequencing. The protocol used for the library was multiplex PCR. TCRdb records Illumina HiSeq 4000 as the sequencer. To build TCR beta libraries, CDR3 regions were amplified by Arm-PCR using iRepertoire HTBI primers. The raw public reads went through TCRdb reprocessing: fastp at Q25, MiXCR clone calling, in-frame beta chains kept. Rows are unified per CDR3 protein, each entry keeping the most common DNA and genes. Present in this sample are 550,000 to 700,000 distinct CDR3 sequences, 16% of which were seen just once. Around 12% of the sample lies in the top ten.

The same sample was also used in a study of T cells in Graves' hyperthyroidism and ophthalmopathy.

The sample in question was peripheral blood mononuclear cells (PBMCs), obtained at new diagnosis, from a patient treated with antithyroid drugs. The receptors were gathered from a man aged 18 to 30 with Graves disease. Donor details come from another sample of the same person, matched by shared clones.

A word on this clonotype: This may arise from a read error, as a much more abundant clone is one base away. V and J are TRBV2 and TRBJ1-4; TRBD1 matches 11 bases. CDR1 and CDR2 from the germline V gene are SNHLY and FYNNEI. This CDR3 comprises 18 residues. CDR3 sequence reads: CAGSEGQGALEDAEKLFF. Here the CDR3 DNA reads TGTGCCGGCAGTGAAGGACAGGGGGCCCTCGAAGATGCTGAAAAACTGTTTTTT.

This chain's CDR3 is CAWGEGQVEAFF. The CDR3 bases are TGTGCCTGGGGTGAGGGGCAGGTTGAAGCTTTCTTT. The gene calls are TRBV30 and TRBJ1-1, with D possibly matching TRBD1 (5 bases). The germline V gene has CDR1 GTSNPN and CDR2 SVGIG (reference sequence). Trimming cost V 5 bases and J 7 bases, with 14 bases left between them. The length of the CDR3 is 12 residues.

This clonotype was seen only a few times. This chain joins TRBV20-1 and TRBJ2-3, with 8 bases identical to TRBD2. V was clipped by 6 bases and J by 2 bases; unmatched bases: 7. CDR3 size: 14 residues. Germline V gives CDR1 DFQATT, CDR2 SNEGSKA (reference sequence). The chain's CDR3 is CSASSGKTTDTQYF. In nucleotides, the CDR3 is TGCAGTGCCAGTAGCGGGAAGACCACAGATACGCAGTATTTT.

This clonotype was recorded many times. This sequence joins TRBV27 and TRBJ1-4, with D perhaps matching TRBD1 (5 bases). This CDR3 is built from 13 residues. The germline CDR1 and CDR2 sequences are MNHEY and SMNVEV (reference sequence). V lost 8 bases to trimming and J lost 1 base, with 8 bases between them. The CDR3 spells CASRQGTNEKLFF. CDR3 sequence (DNA): TGTGCCAGCCGCCAGGGAACTAATGAAAAACTGTTTTTT.